This entry describes one TCR beta chain. The data originate from a study of CD8+ T cells in alopecia areata. The CDR3 extends over 15 amino acids. In germline, CDR1 is MNHEY, CDR2 SVGAGI. V lost 2 bases and J lost 7, with 14 bases in between. Extracted RNA was reverse transcribed into cDNA, the sequencing template. Using immunoSEQ multiplex PCR, the repertoire was profiled, and TCRdb retains in-frame clones only, with some absent. The sample shows about 260,000 clones, approximately 60% of them seen only once. Stated treatment: oral pan-JAK inhibitor, 5-10 mg twice daily. This sequence joins TRBV6-5 and TRBJ1-4, with D possibly being TRBD1 (5 bases). The specimen was CD4+ T cells sorted from blood, collected between weeks 51 and 52, from a patient treated with tofacitinib. This TCR came from a human donor with alopecia areata. CDR3 bases: TGTGCCAGCAGTTACGAAGGGGCGTTTCGTGAAAAACTGTTTTTT. It yields the protein CASSYEGAFREKLFF.